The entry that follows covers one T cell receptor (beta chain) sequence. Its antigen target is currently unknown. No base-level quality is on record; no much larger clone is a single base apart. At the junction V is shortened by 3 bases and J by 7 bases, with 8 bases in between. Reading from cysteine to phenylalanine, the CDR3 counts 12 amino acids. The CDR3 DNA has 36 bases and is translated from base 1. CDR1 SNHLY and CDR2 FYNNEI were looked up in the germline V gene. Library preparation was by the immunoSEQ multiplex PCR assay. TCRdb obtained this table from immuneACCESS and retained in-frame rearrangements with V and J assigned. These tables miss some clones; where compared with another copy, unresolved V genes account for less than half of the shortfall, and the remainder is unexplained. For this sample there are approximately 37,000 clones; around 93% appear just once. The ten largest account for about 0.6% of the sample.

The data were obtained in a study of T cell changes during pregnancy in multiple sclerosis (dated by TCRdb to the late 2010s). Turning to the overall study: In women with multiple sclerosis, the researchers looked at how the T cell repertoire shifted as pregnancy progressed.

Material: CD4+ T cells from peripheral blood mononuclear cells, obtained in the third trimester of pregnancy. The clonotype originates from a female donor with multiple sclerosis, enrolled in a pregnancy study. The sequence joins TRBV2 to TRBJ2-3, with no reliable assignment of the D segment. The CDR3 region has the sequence CASSDEMHTQYF. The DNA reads TGTGCCAGCAGTGACGAGATGCATACGCAGTATTTT.